A single sample gave rise to the 8 T cell receptor beta chains below, sequenced in a study of shared clonotypes between healthy human individuals. The naive CD8 subset, CD45RO-negative cells positively selected for CCR7, excluded terminally differentiated effector memory CD45RA+ cells. Clones were sequenced by immunoSEQ multiplex PCR, and TCRdb holds only the in-frame ones, with some missing. The repertoire has about 590,000 clones, about 95% of them found once; the top ten carry over 0.09%. Source material: naive CD8+ T cells sorted from blood. The receptors stem from a woman in her twenties or thirties in good health.

This rearrangement joins TRBV7-9 to TRBJ2-7, with D perhaps TRBD2 (5 bases). CDR3 size: 14 residues. Between the trimmed V and J ends, which lost 5 bases and 1 base, there was a span of 12 bases. CDR1 is SEHNR, CDR2 FQNEAQ, per germline (reference sequence). This CDR3 reads CASSGTTSSYEQYF. Written as DNA, the CDR3 is TGTGCCAGCAGCGGAACTACTAGTTCCTACGAGCAGTACTTC. Together with reference TRBV7-9 and TRBJ2-7, the CDR3 gives the full variable domain: DTGVSQNPRHKITKRGQNVTFRCDPISEHNRLYWYRQTLGQGPEFLTYFQNEAQLEKSRLLSDRFSAERPKGSFSTLEIQRTEQGDSAMYLCASSGTTSSYEQYFGPGTRLTVT.

The chain carries TRBV7-9 and TRBJ2-7; tentatively, D is TRBD1 (7 bases). V lost 10 bases and J 5 bases, leaving 15 bases between the germline ends. The CDR3 covers 12 residues. Germline V gene data show CDR1 as SEHNR and CDR2 as FQNEAQ (reference sequence). This chain's CDR3 is CAIDREEHEQYF. The CDR3 bases are TGTGCCATCGACAGGGAGGAACACGAGCAGTACTTC.

The chain joins TRBV9 to TRBJ2-4; 12 nucleotides match TRBD2. Germline V gene sequence: CDR1 SGDLS, CDR2 YYNGEE. V lost 3 bases and J lost 9; bases outside the gene matches: 16. This CDR3 contains 18 residues. The CDR3 loop reads CASSARLETSGRLGIQYF. In nucleotides, the CDR3 is TGTGCCAGCAGCGCCCGGCTCGAGACTAGCGGGAGATTGGGCATTCAGTACTTC.

The V and J genes are TRBV27 and TRBJ2-1, with 7 bases identical to TRBD2. The CDR3 covers 14 residues. Losses at the gene ends were 7 bases for V and 7 bases for J; bases not matched to a gene: 10. Germline V gives CDR1 MNHEY, CDR2 SMNVEV (reference sequence). In DNA form, the CDR3 reads TGTGCCAGCACCTTAGCGGGTTCAGGGAATGAGCAGTTCTTC. Translation gives CASTLAGSGNEQFF.

CDR3 sequence: CATSRDYGQGELGTAEAFF. The CDR3 nucleotides are TGTGCCACCAGCAGAGATTACGGACAGGGAGAATTAGGGACCGCTGAAGCTTTCTTT. The J gene is TRBJ1-1, the V gene TRBV15, with TRBD1 matching 8 bases. The CDR3 extends over 19 amino acids. Germline V lookup: CDR1 LNHNV, CDR2 YYDKDF (reference sequence). V was clipped by 0 bases and J by 6 bases; unmatched bases: 18. Full variable domain (missing parts from reference TRBV15 and TRBJ1-1): DAMVIQNPRYQVTQFGKPVTLSCSQTLNHNVMYWYQQKSSQAPKLLFHYYDKDFNNEADTPDNFQSRRPNTSFCFLDIRSPGLGDTAMYLCATSRDYGQGELGTAEAFFGQGTRLTVV.

The rearrangement uses TRBV9 and TRBJ1-1; 9 bases are a match to TRBD1. In germline, CDR1 is SGDLS, CDR2 YYNGEE. This CDR3 has 16 residues. Losses at the gene ends were 0 bases for V and 3 bases for J; bases not matched to a gene: 6. The CDR3 DNA sequence: TGTGCCAGCAGCGTAGGGACAGGGGATGAAGACACTGAAGCTTTCTTT. This gives the protein CASSVGTGDEDTEAFF.

The chain recombines TRBV10-2 with TRBJ2-1; the D call may be TRBD1 or TRBD2 (6 bases each). The germline gives CDR1 WSHSY, CDR2 SAAADI. Trimming shortened V by 4 bases and J by 8 bases, and 21 bases separated the two germline ends. The CDR3 has 16 amino acids. CDR3 sequence reads: CASSVLGGPFLDEQFF. CDR3 DNA sequence: TGCGCCAGCAGTGTATTAGGGGGGCCATTCCTCGATGAGCAGTTCTTC.

This rearrangement joins TRBV7-2 to TRBJ2-7; 8 positions match TRBD2. Germline lookup yields CDR1 SGHTA and CDR2 FQGNSA. V shed 2 bases, J shed 7 bases, and the junction held 7 bases outside the gene matches. There are 14 residues in the CDR3. CDR3 region: CASSLWREVREQYF. DNA for the CDR3: TGTGCCAGCAGCTTATGGCGGGAGGTTCGGGAGCAGTACTTC. The full variable domain, its missing parts supplied by reference TRBV7-2 and TRBJ2-7, is GAGVSQSPSNKVTEKGKDVELRCDPISGHTALYWYRQSLGQGLEFLIYFQGNSAPDKSGLPSDRFSAERTGGSVSTLTIQRTQQEDSAVYLCASSLWREVREQYFGPGTRLTVT.